This T cell receptor (beta chain) was captured by sequencing in a study of cytomegalovirus exposure and HLA in healthy donors. This CDR3 region has 13 residues. Germline loops: CDR1 LNHDA, CDR2 SQIVND (reference sequence). After removal of 10 bases from V and 5 bases from J, the junction contained 7 bases not matched to a gene. The PCR contained 60 Vbeta and 13 Jbeta primers. Sequencing was performed with immunoSEQ multiplex PCR; in TCRdb, only in-frame clones are kept and a portion is missing. This table has about 160,000 clones, under 80% appearing once. The clonotype originates from a female donor in good health and CMV-seronegative. The chain joins TRBV19 to TRBJ1-1; 10 nucleotides match TRBD1. Sequencing was done on a sample of PBMCs. The CDR3 DNA follows: TGTGCCACACGACAGGGGGCGAGAACTGAAGCTTTCTTT. It is translated as CATRQGARTEAFF.